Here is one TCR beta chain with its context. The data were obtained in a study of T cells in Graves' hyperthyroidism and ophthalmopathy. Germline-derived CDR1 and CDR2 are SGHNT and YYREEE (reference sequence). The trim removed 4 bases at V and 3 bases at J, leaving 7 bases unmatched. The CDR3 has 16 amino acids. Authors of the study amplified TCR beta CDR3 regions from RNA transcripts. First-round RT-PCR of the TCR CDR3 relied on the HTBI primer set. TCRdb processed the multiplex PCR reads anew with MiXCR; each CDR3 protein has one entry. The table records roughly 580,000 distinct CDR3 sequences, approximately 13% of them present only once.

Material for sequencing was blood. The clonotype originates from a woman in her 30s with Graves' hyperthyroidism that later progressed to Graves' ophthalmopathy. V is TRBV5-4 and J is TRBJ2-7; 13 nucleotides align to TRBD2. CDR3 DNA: TGTGCCAGCAGCCAGGCAGGGACTAGCGGGAACTACGAGCAGTACTTC. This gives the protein CASSQAGTSGNYEQYF. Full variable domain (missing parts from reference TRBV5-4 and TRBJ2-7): ETGVTQSPTHLIKTRGQQVTLRCSSQSGHNTVSWYQQALGQGPQFIFQYYREEENGRGNFPPRFSGLQFPNYSSELNVNALELDDSALYLCASSQAGTSGNYEQYFGPGTRLTVT.